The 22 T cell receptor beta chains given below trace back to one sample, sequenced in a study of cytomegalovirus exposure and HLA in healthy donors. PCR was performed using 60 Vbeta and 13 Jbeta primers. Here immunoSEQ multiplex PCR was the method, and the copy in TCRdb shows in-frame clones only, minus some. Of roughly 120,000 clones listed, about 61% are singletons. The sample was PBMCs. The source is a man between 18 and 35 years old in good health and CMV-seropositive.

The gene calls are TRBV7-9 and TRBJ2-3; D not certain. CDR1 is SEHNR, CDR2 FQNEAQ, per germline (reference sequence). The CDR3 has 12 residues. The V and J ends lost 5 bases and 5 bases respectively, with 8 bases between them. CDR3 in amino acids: CASSPRVDTQYF. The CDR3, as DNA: TGTGCCAGCAGCCCACGGGTAGATACGCAGTATTTT.

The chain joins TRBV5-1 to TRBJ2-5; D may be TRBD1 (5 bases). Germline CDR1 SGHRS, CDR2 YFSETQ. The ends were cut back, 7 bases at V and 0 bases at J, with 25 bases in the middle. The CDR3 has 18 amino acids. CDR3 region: CASAASGFRLVDQETQYF. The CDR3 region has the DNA TGCGCCAGCGCAGCGTCAGGGTTTCGGCTTGTGGACCAAGAGACCCAGTACTTC.

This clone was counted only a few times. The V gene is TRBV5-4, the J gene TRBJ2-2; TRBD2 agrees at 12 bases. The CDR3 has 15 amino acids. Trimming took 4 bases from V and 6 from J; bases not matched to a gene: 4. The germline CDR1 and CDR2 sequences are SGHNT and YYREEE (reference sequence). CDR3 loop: CASSPWTSGAGELFF. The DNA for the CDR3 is TGTGCCAGCAGCCCGTGGACTAGCGGGGCCGGGGAGCTGTTTTTT.

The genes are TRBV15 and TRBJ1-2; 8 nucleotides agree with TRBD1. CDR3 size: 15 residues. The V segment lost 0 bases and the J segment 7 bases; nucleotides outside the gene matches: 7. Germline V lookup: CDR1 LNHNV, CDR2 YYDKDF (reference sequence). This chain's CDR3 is CATSRDPGGEGGYTF. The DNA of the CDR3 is TGTGCCACCAGCAGAGATCCAGGGGGCGAGGGTGGCTACACCTTC.

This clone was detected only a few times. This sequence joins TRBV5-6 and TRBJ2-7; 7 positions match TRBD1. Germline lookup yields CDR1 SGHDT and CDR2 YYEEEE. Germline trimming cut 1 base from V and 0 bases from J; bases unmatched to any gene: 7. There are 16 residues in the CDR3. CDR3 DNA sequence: TGTGCCAGCAGCTTGAGTACAGGGGTTGCCTCCTACGAGCAGTACGTC. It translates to CASSLSTGVASYEQYV.

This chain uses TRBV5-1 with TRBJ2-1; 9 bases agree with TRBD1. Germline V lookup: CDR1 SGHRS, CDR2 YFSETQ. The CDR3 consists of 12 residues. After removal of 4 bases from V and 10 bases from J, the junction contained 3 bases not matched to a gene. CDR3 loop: CASSPGQGEQFF. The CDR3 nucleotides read TGCGCCAGCAGCCCCGGACAGGGGGAGCAGTTCTTC.

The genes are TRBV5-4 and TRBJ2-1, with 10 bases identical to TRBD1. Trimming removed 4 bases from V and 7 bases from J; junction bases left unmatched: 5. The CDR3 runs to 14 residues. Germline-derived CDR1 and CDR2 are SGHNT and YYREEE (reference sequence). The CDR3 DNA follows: TGTGCCAGCAGCCCCCGGACAGGGGGGAATGAGCAGTTCTTC. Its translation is CASSPRTGGNEQFF. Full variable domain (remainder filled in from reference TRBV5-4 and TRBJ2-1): ETGVTQSPTHLIKTRGQQVTLRCSSQSGHNTVSWYQQALGQGPQFIFQYYREEENGRGNFPPRFSGLQFPNYSSELNVNALELDDSALYLCASSPRTGGNEQFFGPGTRLTVL.

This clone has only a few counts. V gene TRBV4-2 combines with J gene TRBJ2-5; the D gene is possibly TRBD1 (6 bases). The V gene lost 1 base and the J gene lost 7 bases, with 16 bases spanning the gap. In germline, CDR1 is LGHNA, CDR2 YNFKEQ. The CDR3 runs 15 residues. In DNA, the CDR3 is TGTGCCAGCAGCCAAGTCGATCAGGGGCGAGGGACCCAGTACTTC. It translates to CASSQVDQGRGTQYF.

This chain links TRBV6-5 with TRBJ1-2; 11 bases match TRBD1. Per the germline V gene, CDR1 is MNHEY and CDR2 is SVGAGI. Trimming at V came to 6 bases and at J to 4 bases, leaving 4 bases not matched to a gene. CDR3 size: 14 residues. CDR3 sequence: CASSPGTGGYGYTF. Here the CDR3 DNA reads TGTGCCAGCAGCCCCGGGACAGGGGGCTATGGCTACACCTTC.

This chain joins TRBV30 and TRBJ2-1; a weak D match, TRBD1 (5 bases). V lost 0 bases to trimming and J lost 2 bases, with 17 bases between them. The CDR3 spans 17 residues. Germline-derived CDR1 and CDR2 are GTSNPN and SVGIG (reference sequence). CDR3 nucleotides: TGTGCCTGGAGTGTACTGGTTGGGCAGGGTGCCTACAATGAGCAGTTCTTC. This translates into CAWSVLVGQGAYNEQFF.

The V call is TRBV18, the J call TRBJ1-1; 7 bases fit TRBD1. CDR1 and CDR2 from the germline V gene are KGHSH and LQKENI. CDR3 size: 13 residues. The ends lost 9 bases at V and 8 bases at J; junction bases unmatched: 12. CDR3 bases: TGTGCCAGACAACAACAGGGGACATTAGAAGCTTTCTTT. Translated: CARQQQGTLEAFF. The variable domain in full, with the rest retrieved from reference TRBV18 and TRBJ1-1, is NAGVMQNPRHLVRRRGQEARLRCSPMKGHSHVYWYRQLPEEGLKFMVYLQKENIIDESGMPKERFSAEFPKEGPSILRIQQVVRGDSAAYFCARQQQGTLEAFFGQGTRLTVV.

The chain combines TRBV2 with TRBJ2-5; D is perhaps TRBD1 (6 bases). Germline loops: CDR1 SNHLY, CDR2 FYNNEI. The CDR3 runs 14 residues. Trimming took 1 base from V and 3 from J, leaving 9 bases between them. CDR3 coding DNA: TGTGCCAGCAGTGAAGATTGGACAGAAGAGACCCAGTACTTC. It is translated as CASSEDWTEETQYF. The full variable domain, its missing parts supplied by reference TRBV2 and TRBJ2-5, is EPEVTQTPSHQVTQMGQEVILRCVPISNHLYFYWYRQILGQKVEFLVSFYNNEISEKSEIFDDQFSVERPDGSNFTLKIRSTKLEDSAMYFCASSEDWTEETQYFGPGTRLLVL.

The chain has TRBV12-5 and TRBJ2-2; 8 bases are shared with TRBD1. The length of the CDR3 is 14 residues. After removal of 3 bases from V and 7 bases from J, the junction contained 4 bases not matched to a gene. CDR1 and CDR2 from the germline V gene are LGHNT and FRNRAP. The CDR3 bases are TGTGCTAGTGGTTTAGGACAGGGCATCGGGGAGCTGTTTTTT. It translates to CASGLGQGIGELFF. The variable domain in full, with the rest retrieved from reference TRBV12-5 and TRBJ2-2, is DARVTQTPRHKVTEMGQEVTMRCQPILGHNTVFWYRQTMMQGLELLAYFRNRAPLDDSGMPKDRFSAEMPDATLATLKIQPSEPRDSAVYFCASGLGQGIGELFFGEGSRLTVL.

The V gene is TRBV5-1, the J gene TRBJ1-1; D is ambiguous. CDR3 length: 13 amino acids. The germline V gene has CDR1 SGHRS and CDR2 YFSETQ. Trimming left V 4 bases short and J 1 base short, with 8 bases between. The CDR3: CASSRSSNTEAFF. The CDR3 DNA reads TGCGCCAGCAGCCGCAGTTCGAACACTGAAGCTTTCTTT. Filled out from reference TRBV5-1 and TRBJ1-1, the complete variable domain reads KAGVTQTPRYLIKTRGQQVTLSCSPISGHRSVSWYQQTPGQGLQFLFEYFSETQRNKGNFPGRFSGRQFSNSRSEMNVSTLELGDSALYLCASSRSSNTEAFFGQGTRLTVV.

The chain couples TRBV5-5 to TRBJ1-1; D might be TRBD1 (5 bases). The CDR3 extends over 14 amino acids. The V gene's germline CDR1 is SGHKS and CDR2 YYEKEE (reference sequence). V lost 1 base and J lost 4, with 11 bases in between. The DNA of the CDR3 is TGTGCCAGCAGCTTGAATCGGGGGTTCACTGAAGCTTTCTTT. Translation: CASSLNRGFTEAFF.

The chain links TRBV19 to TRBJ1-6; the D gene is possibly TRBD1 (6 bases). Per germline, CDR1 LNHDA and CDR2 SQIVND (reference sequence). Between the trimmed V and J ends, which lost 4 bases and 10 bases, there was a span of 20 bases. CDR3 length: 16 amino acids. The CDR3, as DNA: TGTGCCAGTAGTACCGTGACAGGCGGAATGAGGTCACCCCTCCACTTT. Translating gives CASSTVTGGMRSPLHF.

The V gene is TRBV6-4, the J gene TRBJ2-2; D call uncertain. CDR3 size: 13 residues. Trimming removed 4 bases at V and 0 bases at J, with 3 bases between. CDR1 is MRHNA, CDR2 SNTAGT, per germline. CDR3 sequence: CASSVANTGELFF. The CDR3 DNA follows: TGTGCCAGCAGTGTAGCGAACACCGGGGAGCTGTTTTTT.

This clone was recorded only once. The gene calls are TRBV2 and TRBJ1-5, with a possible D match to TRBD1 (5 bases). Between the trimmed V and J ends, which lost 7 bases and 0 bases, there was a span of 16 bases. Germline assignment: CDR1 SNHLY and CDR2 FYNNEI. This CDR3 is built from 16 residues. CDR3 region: CASKRAGGYSNQPQHF. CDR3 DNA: TGTGCCAGCAAGAGGGCCGGGGGATATAGCAATCAGCCCCAGCATTTT.

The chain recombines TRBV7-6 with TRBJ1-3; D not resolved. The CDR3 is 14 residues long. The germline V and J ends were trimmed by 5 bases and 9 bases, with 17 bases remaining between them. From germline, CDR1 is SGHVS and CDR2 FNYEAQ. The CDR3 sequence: CASSIGRLGGTIYF. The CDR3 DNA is TGTGCCAGCAGCATCGGCCGACTGGGAGGCACCATATATTTT.

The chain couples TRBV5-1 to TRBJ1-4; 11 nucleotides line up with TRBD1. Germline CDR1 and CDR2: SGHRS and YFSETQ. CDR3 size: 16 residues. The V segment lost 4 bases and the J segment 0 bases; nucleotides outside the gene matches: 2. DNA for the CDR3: TGCGCCAGCAGCCCGGGACAGGGGGCAACTAATGAAAAACTGTTTTTT. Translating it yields CASSPGQGATNEKLFF.

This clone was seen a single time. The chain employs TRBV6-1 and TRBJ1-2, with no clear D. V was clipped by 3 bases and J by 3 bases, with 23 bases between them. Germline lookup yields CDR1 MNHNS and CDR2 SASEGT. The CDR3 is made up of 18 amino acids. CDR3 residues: CASSDHGGFLSIHYGYTF. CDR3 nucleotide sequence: TGTGCCAGCAGTGACCACGGCGGCTTTCTTTCCATACACTATGGCTACACCTTC.

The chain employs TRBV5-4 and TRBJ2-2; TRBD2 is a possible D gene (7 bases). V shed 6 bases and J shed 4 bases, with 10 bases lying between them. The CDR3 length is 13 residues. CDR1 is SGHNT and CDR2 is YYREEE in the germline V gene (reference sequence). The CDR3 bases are TGTGCCAGCAAGAGGGGGGGCACCGGGGAGCTGTTTTTT. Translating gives CASKRGGTGELFF.